Detailed here is one T cell receptor (beta chain). Using immunoSEQ multiplex PCR, the repertoire was profiled, and TCRdb retains in-frame clones only, with some absent. The sample gives roughly 140,000 clones, about nine tenths of which show up once; roughly 10% is in the top ten. V dropped 1 base and J dropped 8; count of bases not matched to a gene: 11. This CDR3 has 16 residues. Germline CDR1 reads SGHAT; CDR2 reads FQNNGV. These data originate in a study of T cell responses to AZD1222 COVID-19 vaccine. This chain links TRBV11-2 with TRBJ2-4; 7 bases align to TRBD2. The clonotype was recovered from an adult who received the AZD1222 COVID-19 vaccine. The sample consisted of peripheral blood, taken 28 days after the second AZD1222 dose. The CDR3 nucleotides read TGTGCCAGCAGCTTAGTTCTGGGGACGGGAGGCGACATTCAGTACTTC. As protein: CASSLVLGTGGDIQYF.